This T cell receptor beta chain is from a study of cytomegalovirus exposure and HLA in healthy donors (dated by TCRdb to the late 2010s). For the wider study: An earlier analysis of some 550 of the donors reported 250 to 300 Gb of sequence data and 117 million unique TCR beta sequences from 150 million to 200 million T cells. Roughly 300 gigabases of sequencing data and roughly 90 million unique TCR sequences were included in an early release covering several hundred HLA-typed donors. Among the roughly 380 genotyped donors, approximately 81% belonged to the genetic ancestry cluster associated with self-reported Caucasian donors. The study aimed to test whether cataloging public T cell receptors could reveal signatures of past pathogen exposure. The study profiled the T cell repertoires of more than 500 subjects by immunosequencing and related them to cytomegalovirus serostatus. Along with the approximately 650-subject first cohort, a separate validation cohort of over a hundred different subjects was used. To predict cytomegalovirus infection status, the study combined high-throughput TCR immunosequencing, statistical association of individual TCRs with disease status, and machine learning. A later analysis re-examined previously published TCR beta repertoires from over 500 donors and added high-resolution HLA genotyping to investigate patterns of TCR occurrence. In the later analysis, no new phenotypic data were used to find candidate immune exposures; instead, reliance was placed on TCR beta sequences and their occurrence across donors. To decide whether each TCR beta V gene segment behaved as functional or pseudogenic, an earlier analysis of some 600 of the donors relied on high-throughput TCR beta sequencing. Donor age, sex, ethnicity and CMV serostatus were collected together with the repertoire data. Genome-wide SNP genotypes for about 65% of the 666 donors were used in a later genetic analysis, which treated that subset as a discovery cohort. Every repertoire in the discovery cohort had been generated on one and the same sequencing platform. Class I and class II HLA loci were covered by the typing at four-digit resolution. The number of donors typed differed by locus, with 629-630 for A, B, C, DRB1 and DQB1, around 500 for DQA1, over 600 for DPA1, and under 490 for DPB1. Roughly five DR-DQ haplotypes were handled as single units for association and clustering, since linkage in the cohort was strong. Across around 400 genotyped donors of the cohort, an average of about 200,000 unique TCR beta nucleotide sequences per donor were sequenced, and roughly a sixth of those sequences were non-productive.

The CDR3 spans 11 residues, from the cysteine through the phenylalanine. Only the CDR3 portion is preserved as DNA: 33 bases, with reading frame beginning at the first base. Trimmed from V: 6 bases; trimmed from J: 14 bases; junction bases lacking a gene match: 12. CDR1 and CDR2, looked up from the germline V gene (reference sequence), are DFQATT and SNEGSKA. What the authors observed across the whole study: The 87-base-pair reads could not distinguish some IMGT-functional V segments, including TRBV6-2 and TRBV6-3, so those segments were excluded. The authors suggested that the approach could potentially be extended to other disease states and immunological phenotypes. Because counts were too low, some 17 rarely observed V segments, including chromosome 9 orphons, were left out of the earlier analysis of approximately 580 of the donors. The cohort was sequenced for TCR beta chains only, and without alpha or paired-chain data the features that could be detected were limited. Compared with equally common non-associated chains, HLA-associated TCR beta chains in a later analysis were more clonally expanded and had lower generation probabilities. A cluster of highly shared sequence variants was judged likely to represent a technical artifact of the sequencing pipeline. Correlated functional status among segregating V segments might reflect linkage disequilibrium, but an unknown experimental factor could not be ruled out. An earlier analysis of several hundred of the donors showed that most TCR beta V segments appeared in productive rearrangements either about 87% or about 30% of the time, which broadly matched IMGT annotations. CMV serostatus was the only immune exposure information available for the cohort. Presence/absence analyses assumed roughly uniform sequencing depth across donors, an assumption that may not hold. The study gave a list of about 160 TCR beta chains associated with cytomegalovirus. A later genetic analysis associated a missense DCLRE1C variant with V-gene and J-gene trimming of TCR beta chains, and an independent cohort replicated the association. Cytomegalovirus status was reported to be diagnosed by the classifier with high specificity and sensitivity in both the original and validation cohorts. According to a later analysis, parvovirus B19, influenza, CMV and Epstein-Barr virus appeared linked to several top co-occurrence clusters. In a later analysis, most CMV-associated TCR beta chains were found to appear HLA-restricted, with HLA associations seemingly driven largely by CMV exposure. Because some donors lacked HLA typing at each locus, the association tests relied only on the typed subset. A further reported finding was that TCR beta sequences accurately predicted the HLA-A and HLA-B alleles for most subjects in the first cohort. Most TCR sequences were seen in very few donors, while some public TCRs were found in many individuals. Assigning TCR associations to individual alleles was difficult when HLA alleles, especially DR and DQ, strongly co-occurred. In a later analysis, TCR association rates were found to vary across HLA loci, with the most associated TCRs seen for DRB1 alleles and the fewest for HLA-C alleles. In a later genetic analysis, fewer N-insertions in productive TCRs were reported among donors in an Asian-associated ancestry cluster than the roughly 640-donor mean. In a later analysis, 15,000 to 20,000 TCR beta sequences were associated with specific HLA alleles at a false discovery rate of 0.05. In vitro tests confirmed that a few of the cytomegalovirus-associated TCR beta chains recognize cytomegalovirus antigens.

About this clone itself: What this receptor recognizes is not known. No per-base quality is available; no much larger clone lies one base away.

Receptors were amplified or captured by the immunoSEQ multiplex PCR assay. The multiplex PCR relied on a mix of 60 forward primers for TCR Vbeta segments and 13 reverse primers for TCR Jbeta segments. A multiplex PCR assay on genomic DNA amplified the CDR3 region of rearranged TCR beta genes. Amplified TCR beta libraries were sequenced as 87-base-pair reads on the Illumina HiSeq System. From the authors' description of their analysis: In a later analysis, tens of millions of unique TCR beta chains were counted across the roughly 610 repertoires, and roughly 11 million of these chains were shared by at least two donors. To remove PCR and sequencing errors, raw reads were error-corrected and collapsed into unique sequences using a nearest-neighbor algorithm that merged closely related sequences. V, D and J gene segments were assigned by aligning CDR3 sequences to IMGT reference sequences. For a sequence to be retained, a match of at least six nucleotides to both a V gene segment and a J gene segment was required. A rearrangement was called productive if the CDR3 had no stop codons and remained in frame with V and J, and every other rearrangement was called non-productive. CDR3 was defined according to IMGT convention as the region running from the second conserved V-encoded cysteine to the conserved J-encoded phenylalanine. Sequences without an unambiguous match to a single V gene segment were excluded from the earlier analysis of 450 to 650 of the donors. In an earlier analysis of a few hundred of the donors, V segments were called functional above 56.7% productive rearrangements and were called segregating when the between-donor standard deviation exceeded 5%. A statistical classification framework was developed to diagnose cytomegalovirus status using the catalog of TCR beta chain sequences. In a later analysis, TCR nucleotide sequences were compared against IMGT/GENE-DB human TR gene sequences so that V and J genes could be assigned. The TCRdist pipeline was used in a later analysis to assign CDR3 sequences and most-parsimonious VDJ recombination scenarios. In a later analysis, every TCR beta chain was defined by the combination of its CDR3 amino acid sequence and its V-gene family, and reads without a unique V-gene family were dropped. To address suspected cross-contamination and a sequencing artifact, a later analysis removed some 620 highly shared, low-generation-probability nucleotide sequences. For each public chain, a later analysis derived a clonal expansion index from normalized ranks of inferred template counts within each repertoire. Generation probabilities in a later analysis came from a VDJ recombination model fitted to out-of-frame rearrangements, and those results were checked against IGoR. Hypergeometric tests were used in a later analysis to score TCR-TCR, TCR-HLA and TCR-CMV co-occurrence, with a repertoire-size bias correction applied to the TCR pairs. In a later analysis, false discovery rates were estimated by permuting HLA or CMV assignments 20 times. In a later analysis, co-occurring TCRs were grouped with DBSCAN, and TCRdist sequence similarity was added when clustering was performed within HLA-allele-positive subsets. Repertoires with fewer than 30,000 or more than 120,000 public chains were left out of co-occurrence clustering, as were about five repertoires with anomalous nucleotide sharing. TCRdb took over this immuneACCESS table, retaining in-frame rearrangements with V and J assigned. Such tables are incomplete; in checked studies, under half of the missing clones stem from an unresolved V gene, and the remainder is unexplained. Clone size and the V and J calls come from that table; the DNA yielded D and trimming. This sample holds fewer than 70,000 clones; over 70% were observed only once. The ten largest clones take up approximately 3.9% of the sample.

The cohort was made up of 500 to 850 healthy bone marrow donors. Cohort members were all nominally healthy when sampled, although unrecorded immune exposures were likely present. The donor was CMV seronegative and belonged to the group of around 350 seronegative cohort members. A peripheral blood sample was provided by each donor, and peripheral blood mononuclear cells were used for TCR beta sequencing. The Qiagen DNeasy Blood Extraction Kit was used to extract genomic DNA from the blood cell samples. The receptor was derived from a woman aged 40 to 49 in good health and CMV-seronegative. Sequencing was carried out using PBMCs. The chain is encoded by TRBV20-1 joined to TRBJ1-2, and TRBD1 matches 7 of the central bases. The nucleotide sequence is TGCAGTGCACAGGCCGGGACAGCCAGGACCTTC. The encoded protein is CSAQAGTARTF.